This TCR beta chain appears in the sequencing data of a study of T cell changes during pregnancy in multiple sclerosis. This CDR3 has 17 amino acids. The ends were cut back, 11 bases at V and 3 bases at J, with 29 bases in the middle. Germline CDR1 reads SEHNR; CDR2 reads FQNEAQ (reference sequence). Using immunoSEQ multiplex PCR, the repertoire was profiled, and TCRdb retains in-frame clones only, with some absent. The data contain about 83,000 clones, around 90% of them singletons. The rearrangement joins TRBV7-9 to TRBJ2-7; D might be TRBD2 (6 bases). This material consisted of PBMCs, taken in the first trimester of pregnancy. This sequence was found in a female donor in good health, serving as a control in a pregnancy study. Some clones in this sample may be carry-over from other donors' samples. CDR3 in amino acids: CAYSGDRGAGDFYEQYF. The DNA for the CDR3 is TGTGCCTATAGCGGAGATCGAGGGGCAGGAGATTTCTACGAGCAGTACTTC.